These T cell receptor beta chains were read from a single sample in a study of T-cell reconstitution after alpha-beta-depleted transplantation in children. TCRdb called the PCR reads again in MiXCR, with one record for every CDR3 protein. This table holds some 240,000 distinct CDR3 sequences, 9.7% found once. The sequencing here drew on PBMCs from the stem cell graft donor, taken from the stem cell graft. These receptors came from a human donor who donated a stem cell graft to a child with SCID. The CDR3 runs from the conserved cysteine through the conserved F or W. D genes are given only for firm matches. Clone sizes are given selectively: once, few, many, or a class where the clone is expanded.

j_call: TRBJ2-7; d_call: -; clone_size: many; v_call: TRBV12-3/TRBV12-4; cdr3_aa: CASSLTRAGEQYF; cdr3_nt: TGTGCCAGCAGTTTGACCAGGGCTGGCGAGCAGTACTTC
j_call: TRBJ2-7; d_call: -; clone_size: many; v_call: TRBV6-6; cdr3_aa: CASSWGIFYEQYF; cdr3_nt: TGTGCCAGCAGCTGGGGCATATTCTACGAGCAGTACTTC
j_call: TRBJ2-3; d_call: TRBD2; clone_size: many; v_call: TRBV10-3; cdr3_aa: CAISEASRGDTQYF; cdr3_nt: TGTGCCATCAGTGAGGCATCGCGGGGGGATACGCAGTATTTT
j_call: TRBJ1-1; d_call: -; clone_size: -; v_call: TRBV2; cdr3_aa: CASSEGQRNTEAFF; cdr3_nt: TGTGCCAGCAGTGAAGGACAGAGGAACACTGAAGCTTTCTTT
j_call: TRBJ1-4; d_call: -; clone_size: many; v_call: TRBV11-2; cdr3_aa: CASSPTQESEGEKLFF; cdr3_nt: TGTGCCAGCAGCCCGACCCAAGAGTCTGAAGGTGAAAAACTGTTTTTT
j_call: TRBJ1-1; d_call: TRBD1; clone_size: many; v_call: TRBV5-1; cdr3_aa: CASSHQQGMNTEAFF; cdr3_nt: TGCGCCAGCAGCCATCAACAGGGGATGAACACTGAAGCTTTCTTT
j_call: TRBJ1-2; d_call: -; clone_size: -; v_call: TRBV12-3/TRBV12-4; cdr3_aa: CASSLGRDYGDTF; cdr3_nt: TGTGCCAGCAGTTTAGGTAGAGACTATGGCGACACCTTC
j_call: TRBJ2-3; d_call: TRBD1; clone_size: many; v_call: TRBV9; cdr3_aa: CASSETGTTDTQYF; cdr3_nt: TGTGCCAGCAGCGAGACAGGGACCACAGATACGCAGTATTTT
j_call: TRBJ2-2; d_call: -; clone_size: many; v_call: TRBV5-1; cdr3_aa: CASSSSPQGPRTGELFF; cdr3_nt: TGCGCCAGCAGCTCTTCCCCACAGGGTCCCCGCACCGGGGAGCTGTTTTTT
j_call: TRBJ1-5; d_call: -; clone_size: many; v_call: TRBV21-1; cdr3_aa: CASSTPEGQGNSQPQHF; cdr3_nt: TGTGCCAGCAGCACCCCAGAGGGACAGGGGAATAGTCAGCCCCAGCATTTT
j_call: TRBJ1-5; d_call: -; clone_size: -; v_call: TRBV12-3/TRBV12-4; cdr3_aa: CASSITGNNQPQHF; cdr3_nt: TGTGCCAGCAGCATAACAGGGAATAATCAGCCCCAGCATTTT
j_call: TRBJ1-3; d_call: TRBD1; clone_size: many; v_call: TRBV12-3/TRBV12-4; cdr3_aa: CASSGQGTSGNTIYF; cdr3_nt: TGTGCCAGCAGTGGACAGGGCACCTCTGGAAACACCATATATTTT
j_call: TRBJ1-1; d_call: -; clone_size: many; v_call: TRBV5-1; cdr3_aa: CASRAGTAEQAFF; cdr3_nt: TGCGCCAGCAGGGCAGGGACGGCTGAACAAGCTTTCTTT
j_call: TRBJ1-1; d_call: TRBD1; clone_size: many; v_call: TRBV12-3/TRBV12-4; cdr3_aa: CASSLAGGVTEAFF; cdr3_nt: TGTGCCAGCAGTTTGGCAGGGGGCGTCACTGAAGCTTTCTTT
j_call: TRBJ2-3; d_call: -; clone_size: many; v_call: TRBV5-1; cdr3_aa: CASSGAGADTQYF; cdr3_nt: TGCGCCAGCAGCGGAGCAGGAGCAGATACGCAGTATTTT
j_call: TRBJ2-3; d_call: TRBD2; clone_size: many; v_call: TRBV6-1; cdr3_aa: CASRDDRTSGGVNTQYF; cdr3_nt: TGTGCCAGCAGAGACGACCGGACTAGCGGGGGGGTGAATACGCAGTATTTT
j_call: TRBJ1-5; d_call: -; clone_size: many; v_call: TRBV15; cdr3_aa: CATSTGGLGNQPQHF; cdr3_nt: TGTGCCACCAGCACGGGGGGGCTCGGCAATCAGCCCCAGCATTTT
j_call: TRBJ2-7; d_call: -; clone_size: -; v_call: TRBV5-4; cdr3_aa: CASSLGQDSPYEQYF; cdr3_nt: TGTGCCAGCAGCTTGGGGCAGGACTCTCCCTACGAGCAGTACTTC
j_call: TRBJ2-3; d_call: TRBD1; clone_size: -; v_call: TRBV20-1; cdr3_aa: CSATGTGGSDTQYF; cdr3_nt: TGCAGTGCTACCGGGACAGGGGGCTCAGATACGCAGTATTTT
j_call: TRBJ1-2; d_call: -; clone_size: -; v_call: TRBV29-1; cdr3_aa: CSVYVTNGYTF; cdr3_nt: TGCAGCGTTTATGTGACAAATGGCTACACCTTC
j_call: TRBJ1-5; d_call: -; clone_size: many; v_call: TRBV6-5; cdr3_aa: CASSYSSLDSNQPQHF; cdr3_nt: TGTGCCAGCAGTTACTCGTCCCTCGATAGCAATCAGCCCCAGCATTTT
j_call: TRBJ2-1; d_call: TRBD2; clone_size: many; v_call: TRBV19; cdr3_aa: CASSISGGWHEQFF; cdr3_nt: TGTGCCAGTAGTATTAGCGGGGGTTGGCATGAGCAGTTCTTC
j_call: TRBJ1-5; d_call: TRBD1; clone_size: -; v_call: TRBV12-3/TRBV12-4; cdr3_aa: CASTTDRGQPQHF; cdr3_nt: TGTGCCAGCACCACAGACAGGGGTCAGCCCCAGCATTTT
j_call: TRBJ2-7; d_call: -; clone_size: many; v_call: TRBV5-1; cdr3_aa: CASSPGRITLEQYF; cdr3_nt: TGCGCCAGCAGCCCAGGACGGATCACACTCGAGCAGTACTTC
j_call: TRBJ1-2; d_call: TRBD1; clone_size: -; v_call: TRBV9; cdr3_aa: CARTKQGSFYGYTF; cdr3_nt: TGTGCCAGAACGAAACAGGGGTCTTTCTATGGCTACACCTTC